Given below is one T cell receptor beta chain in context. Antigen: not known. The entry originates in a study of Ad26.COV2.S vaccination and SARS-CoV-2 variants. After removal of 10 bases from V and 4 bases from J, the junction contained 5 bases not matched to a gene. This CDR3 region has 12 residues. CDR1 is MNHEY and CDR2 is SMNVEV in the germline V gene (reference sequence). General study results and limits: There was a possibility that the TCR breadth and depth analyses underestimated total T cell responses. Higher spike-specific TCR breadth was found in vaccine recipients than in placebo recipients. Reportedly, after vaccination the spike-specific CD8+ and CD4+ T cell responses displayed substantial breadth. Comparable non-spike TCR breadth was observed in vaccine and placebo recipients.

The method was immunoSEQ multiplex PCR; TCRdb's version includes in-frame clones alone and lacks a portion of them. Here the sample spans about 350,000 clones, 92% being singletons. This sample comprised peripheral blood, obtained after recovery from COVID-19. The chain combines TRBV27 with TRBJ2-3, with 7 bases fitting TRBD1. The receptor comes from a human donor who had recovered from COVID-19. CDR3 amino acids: CAIKGGADTQYF. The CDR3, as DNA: TGTGCCATCAAAGGGGGCGCAGATACGCAGTATTTT.